The 27 T cell receptor beta chains below all came from one sample that was sequenced in a study of identical twins. TCRdb redid the calling of the 5' RACE reads with MiXCR, one entry per CDR3 protein. The table has 220,000 or so distinct CDR3 sequences, 5.5% to 7% seen once. A further study also used this sample, focusing on yellow fever vaccine responses in identical twins.

Sequencing used memory (CD45RO+) T cells sorted from blood. All receptors derive from a woman under 30 in good health.

In this sample, this clonotype turned up a few times. J is TRBJ1-6 and V is TRBV20-1, with a possible D match to TRBD1 (6 bases). Between the trimmed V and J ends, which lost 6 bases and 10 bases, there was a span of 16 bases. The CDR3 is made up of 13 amino acids. CDR1 is DFQATT and CDR2 is SNEGSKA in the germline V gene (reference sequence). CDR3 nucleotide sequence: TGCAGTGCACTTCCAGGGGATTGGTCACCCCTCCACTTT. This codes for CSALPGDWSPLHF.

The chain links TRBV20-1 to TRBJ2-7; 9 bases agree with TRBD2. Germline V gives CDR1 DFQATT, CDR2 SNEGSKA (reference sequence). V was clipped by 0 bases and J by 6 bases; unmatched bases: 3. This CDR3 contains 13 residues. CDR3 sequence reads: CSARESSGIEQYF. CDR3 bases: TGCAGTGCTAGAGAATCTAGCGGGATCGAGCAGTACTTC.

This clonotype was picked up many times. The V gene is TRBV4-1, the J gene TRBJ2-2; D remains unclear. The V and J ends lost 1 base and 3 bases respectively, with 9 bases between them. The CDR3 spans 15 residues. Germline CDR1 MGHRA, CDR2 YSYEKL. The CDR3, as DNA: TGCGCCAGCAGCCAAGCTTCCCGGGACACCGGGGAGCTGTTTTTT. This encodes CASSQASRDTGELFF.

The chain uses TRBV12-3 or TRBV12-4 and TRBJ2-1; 12 bases fit TRBD2. The CDR3 totals 16 residues. V gave up 3 bases and J gave up 6 bases; unmatched junction bases: 6. In nucleotides, the CDR3 is TGTGCCAGCAGTTTCCAGAGACTAGCGGGGGTCAATGAGCAGTTCTTC. Encoded protein: CASSFQRLAGVNEQFF.

This clonotype occurred many times. The chain joins TRBV5-5 to TRBJ1-1; no definite D call. V was trimmed by 1 base and J by 2 bases, leaving 6 bases between them. The CDR3 length is 13 residues. CDR1 is SGHKS and CDR2 is YYEKEE in the germline V gene (reference sequence). The CDR3 region has the DNA TGTGCCAGCAGCTTGTTAACTAACACTGAAGCTTTCTTT. It translates to CASSLLTNTEAFF.

The table lists this clonotype with a few counts. The gene calls are TRBV27 and TRBJ2-7; no firm D call. Trimming stripped 5 bases from V and 0 bases from J, with 14 bases between. CDR1 MNHEY and CDR2 SMNVEV come from the germline V gene (reference sequence). The CDR3 contains 15 residues. The CDR3 sequence: CASSRDLISSYEQYF. The CDR3 coding sequence is TGTGCCAGCAGTCGAGACTTGATAAGCTCCTACGAGCAGTACTTC.

This clonotype turned up a few times. The rearrangement links TRBV9 to TRBJ1-2; D ambiguous. The CDR3 covers 15 residues. Germline CDR1 and CDR2: SGDLS and YYNGEE. The germline V and J ends were trimmed by 5 bases and 2 bases, with 16 bases remaining between them. This chain's CDR3 is CASSTGNPWNYGYTF. The CDR3 DNA reads TGTGCCAGCAGTACGGGCAACCCTTGGAACTATGGCTACACCTTC.

The chain combines TRBV24-1 with TRBJ1-1, with no clear D. Trimming stripped 4 bases from V and 5 bases from J, with 7 bases between. In germline, CDR1 is KGHDR, CDR2 SFDVKD. There are 12 residues in the CDR3. CDR3 sequence reads: CATSDPGTEAFF. The CDR3 DNA reads TGTGCCACCAGTGACCCCGGAACTGAAGCTTTCTTT.

This clonotype has only a few counts. The chain has TRBV7-9 and TRBJ1-1; D possibly corresponds to TRBD1 (5 bases). V dropped 1 base and J dropped 6 bases, with 15 bases sitting between them. The CDR3 contains 15 residues. The germline CDR1 and CDR2 sequences are SEHNR and FQNEAQ (reference sequence). In DNA, the CDR3 is TGTGCCAGCAGCTTAGTCCCTCTCGGGGGGGCTGAAGCTTTCTTT. Its protein product is CASSLVPLGGAEAFF.

This clonotype has more than one count but fewer than ten. The chain employs TRBV7-6 and TRBJ2-5; TRBD2 aligns across 9 bases. The CDR3 has 16 amino acids. Germline lookup yields CDR1 SGHVS and CDR2 FNYEAQ. After removal of 5 bases from V and 5 bases from J, the junction contained 12 bases not matched to a gene. The DNA for the CDR3 is TGTGCCAGCAGCGGCTTATGGAGCGGGGGGACTGAGACCCAGTACTTC. This sequence encodes CASSGLWSGGTETQYF. Together with reference TRBV7-6 and TRBJ2-5, the CDR3 gives the full variable domain: GAGVSQSPRYKVTKRGQDVALRCDPISGHVSLYWYRQALGQGPEFLTYFNYEAQQDKSGLPNDRFSAERPEGSISTLTIQRTEQRDSAMYRCASSGLWSGGTETQYFGPGTRLLVL.

The chain links TRBV4-1 to TRBJ1-3; D call uncertain. This CDR3 has 16 amino acids. CDR1 is MGHRA and CDR2 is YSYEKL in the germline V gene. V lost 4 bases and J 0 bases, leaving 13 bases between the germline ends. CDR3: CASSPRADYSGNTIYF. The DNA of the CDR3 is TGCGCCAGCAGCCCGCGCGCTGACTACTCTGGAAACACCATATATTTT.

This clonotype has more than one count but fewer than ten. The chain is built from TRBV28 and TRBJ2-1; tentative D call: TRBD2 (6 bases). Germline V CDR1 and CDR2: MDHEN, SYDVKM. V shed 6 bases and J shed 4 bases, with 19 bases lying between them. The CDR3 is 16 amino acids. The CDR3 region is CASRLETSSGYNEQFF. CDR3 DNA sequence: TGTGCCAGCAGACTCGAGACTAGTTCCGGTTACAATGAGCAGTTCTTC.

This clonotype showed up just once. The chain is built from TRBV2 and TRBJ2-1, with 14 bases aligning to TRBD2. CDR3 size: 18 residues. Germline V gene sequence: CDR1 SNHLY, CDR2 FYNNEI. CDR3 DNA: TGTACCATCAGCCAGACTAGCGGGAGGGCCGGCTCCTACAATGAGCAGTTCTTC. Its translation: CTISQTSGRAGSYNEQFF.

This clonotype was seen a handful of times. The chain has TRBV6-1 and TRBJ1-5; a weak D match, TRBD1 (5 bases). V dropped 6 bases and J dropped 0 bases, with 9 bases sitting between them. CDR1 MNHNS and CDR2 SASEGT come from the germline V gene. This CDR3 region has 14 residues. The CDR3 is CASRTESSNQPQHF. The CDR3 DNA follows: TGTGCCAGCAGGACAGAGTCTAGCAATCAGCCCCAGCATTTT.

This clonotype has at least ten counts. The genes are TRBV5-6 and TRBJ1-1, with D uncertain. The CDR3 loop spans 11 amino acids. Trimming took 4 bases from V and 5 from J, leaving 6 bases between them. Germline V gene data show CDR1 as SGHDT and CDR2 as YYEEEE. This CDR3 is CASSRSTEAFF. The CDR3 DNA reads as TGTGCCAGCAGCCGGTCTACTGAAGCTTTCTTT.

The chain carries TRBV4-1 and TRBJ2-1; 8 bases map to TRBD2. Germline V CDR1 and CDR2: MGHRA, YSYEKL. Losses at the gene ends were 1 base for V and 10 bases for J; bases not matched to a gene: 12. CDR3 size: 16 residues. The CDR3 reads CASSQGVLADPGEQFF. The CDR3 DNA reads as TGCGCCAGCAGCCAAGGTGTACTAGCGGACCCCGGCGAGCAGTTCTTC.

This clonotype was seen at least ten times. V and J are TRBV7-2 and TRBJ1-2; 9 bases fit TRBD1. The trim removed 5 bases at V and 8 bases at J, leaving 9 bases unmatched. Germline V gene data show CDR1 as SGHTA and CDR2 as FQGNSA. CDR3 length: 14 amino acids. CDR3 loop: CASSTRTGVEGYTF. In nucleotides, the CDR3 is TGTGCCAGCAGCACCCGGACAGGGGTGGAGGGCTACACCTTC.

V gene TRBV28 combines with J gene TRBJ2-1; D is tentatively TRBD1 or TRBD2 (5 bases each). The CDR3 consists of 13 residues. The V end lost 6 bases, the J end lost 3 bases, and 9 bases lay between the germline ends. Looked up from germline, CDR1 is MDHEN and CDR2 is SYDVKM. In nucleotides, the CDR3 is TGTGCCAGCAGGGGACGGAACTACAATGAGCAGTTCTTC. It encodes CASRGRNYNEQFF.

The chain links TRBV5-1 to TRBJ1-2; no reliable D call. This CDR3 spans 13 amino acids. V lost 4 bases and J 4 bases, leaving 11 bases between the germline ends. Per the germline V gene, CDR1 is SGHRS and CDR2 is YFSETQ. The CDR3 reads CASSLTLSYGYTF. The CDR3 region has the DNA TGCGCCAGCAGCCTCACACTGTCCTATGGCTACACCTTC.

This clonotype showed up many times. The chain combines TRBV6-4 with TRBJ2-1; 9 nucleotides align to TRBD2. CDR1 is MRHNA, CDR2 SNTAGT, per germline. The trim removed 2 bases at V and 8 bases at J, leaving 7 bases unmatched. This CDR3 is 15 amino acids long. CDR3 sequence (DNA): TGTGCCAGCAGTGACGGCGGGGGGGCCAAAGATGAGCAGTTCTTC. This encodes CASSDGGGAKDEQFF.

This clonotype has just a few counts. The chain employs TRBV5-1 and TRBJ1-1; TRBD1 agrees at 10 bases. Germline trimming cut 7 bases from V and 0 bases from J; bases unmatched to any gene: 9. This CDR3 region has 16 residues. The germline V gene has CDR1 SGHRS and CDR2 YFSETQ. The CDR3 nucleotides read TGCGCCAGCCGACCGGACAGGGGGACCATGAACACTGAAGCTTTCTTT. As protein: CASRPDRGTMNTEAFF.

This clonotype was picked up many times. The chain recombines TRBV5-1 with TRBJ2-2; D might be TRBD2 (6 bases). The germline CDR1 and CDR2 sequences are SGHRS and YFSETQ. The CDR3 is 15 amino acids. Trimming shortened V by 0 bases and J by 3 bases, and 9 bases separated the two germline ends. This CDR3 reads CASSLETSDTGELFF. CDR3 DNA sequence: TGCGCCAGCAGCTTGGAGACTAGTGACACCGGGGAGCTGTTTTTT. Full variable domain (missing parts from reference TRBV5-1 and TRBJ2-2): KAGVTQTPRYLIKTRGQQVTLSCSPISGHRSVSWYQQTPGQGLQFLFEYFSETQRNKGNFPGRFSGRQFSNSRSEMNVSTLELGDSALYLCASSLETSDTGELFFGEGSRLTVL.

V usage is TRBV20-1 and J usage is TRBJ2-5, with D unclear. Looked up from germline, CDR1 is DFQATT and CDR2 is SNEGSKA (reference sequence). This CDR3 has 13 residues. V was cut by 7 bases and J by 5 bases, with 17 bases left in between. CDR3 loop: CSERSGGVETQYF. The CDR3 DNA reads TGCAGTGAAAGATCGGGCGGTGTGGAGACCCAGTACTTC.

This clonotype was seen only a few times. This chain connects TRBV6-5 to TRBJ2-6; D gene uncertain. CDR3 length equals 14 residues. CDR1 is MNHEY, CDR2 SVGAGI, per germline. With 6 bases removed from V and 3 bases from J, the gap between germline ends came to 9 bases. The CDR3, as DNA: TGTGCCAGCAGGTACCCCGGTGGGGCCAACGTCCTGACTTTC. It translates to CASRYPGGANVLTF.

A few counts support this clonotype. The chain joins TRBV6-1 to TRBJ2-2; the match to TRBD2 covers 8 bases. The CDR3 runs to 15 residues. V was pared by 8 bases and J by 5 bases, with 10 bases of the junction left unmatched. Looked up from germline, CDR1 is MNHNS and CDR2 is SASEGT. CDR3 protein: CASGGLAKQTGELFF. The CDR3 DNA reads as TGTGCCAGCGGAGGACTAGCCAAGCAAACCGGGGAGCTGTTTTTT.

This clonotype was detected ten times or more. This rearrangement joins TRBV12-3 or TRBV12-4 to TRBJ2-7; D remains unclear. The CDR3 consists of 14 residues. Trimming left V 5 bases short and J 2 bases short, with 13 bases between. The DNA for the CDR3 is TGTGCCAGCAGTCCAACTTTTAGTCCCTACGAGCAGTACGTC. Protein product: CASSPTFSPYEQYV.

In this sample, this clonotype turned up many times. The chain joins TRBV12-3 or TRBV12-4 to TRBJ1-3; D call uncertain. CDR3 length equals 15 residues. V lost 6 bases and J 5 bases, leaving 17 bases between the germline ends. CDR3 nucleotide sequence: TGTGCCAGCAGGGGGTTGGTTCTCGGCCGAAACACCATATATTTT. It yields the protein CASRGLVLGRNTIYF.